This T cell receptor beta chain emerged from a study of blood T cell repertoires in COVID-19. Study information: From the United States, Italy and Spain came samples of acute and convalescent COVID-19.

Unmatched junction bases numbered 6, after V lost 1 base and J lost 5 bases. The germline CDR1 and CDR2 sequences are LNHNV and YYDKDF (reference sequence). The CDR3 loop spans 16 amino acids. Study members were between about 18 and 100 years old and lived in approximately 25 US regions. Each participant's cohort was designated according to participant-reported clinical history. Libraries were prepared by immunoSEQ multiplex PCR; TCRdb keeps only in-frame clonotypes and omits some of them. The repertoire holds fewer than 400,000 clones, with approximately 88% as singletons. This TCR came from a man aged 25 to 40 who had recovered from COVID-19. Sequencing input: PBMCs or T cells enriched from blood (not recorded which). The V gene is TRBV15, the J gene TRBJ2-5; 11 nucleotides match TRBD2. CDR3 sequence: CATSRAILAGEETQYF. Here the CDR3 DNA reads TGTGCCACCAGCAGAGCCATACTAGCGGGGGAGGAGACCCAGTACTTC.